Here is one T cell receptor beta chain with its context. The sample comes from a study of T cell changes during pregnancy in multiple sclerosis. Clones were sequenced by immunoSEQ multiplex PCR, and TCRdb holds only the in-frame ones, with some missing. The sample yields about 39,000 clones, about 90% seen once. Germline CDR1 reads MNHNS; CDR2 reads SASEGT. CDR3 length: 12 residues. Trimming stripped 4 bases from V and 0 bases from J, with 4 bases between. The source material was CD4+ T cells from peripheral blood mononuclear cells, sampled after pregnancy. The chain has TRBV6-1 and TRBJ2-7, with D uncertain. This clonotype originated in a female donor in good health, enrolled as a control in a pregnancy study. CDR3 DNA sequence: TGTGCCAGCAGTGGGGCCTCCTACGAGCAGTACTTC. This gives the protein CASSGASYEQYF.